These 17 T cell receptor beta chains were all obtained from the same sample, sequenced in a study of blood T cells in healthy people across ages. Primed by a sample-barcoded 5' primer and a J-beta primer mix, a second PCR proceeded for 7 to 11 cycles. TCRdb independently ran MiXCR on the 5' RACE reads; one entry per CDR3 protein. The table records hundreds of thousands of distinct CDR3 sequences, under 30% of them present only once. The sample comprised blood. These TCRs come from a woman over 75 in good health.

This clonotype was counted many times. A much bigger clone sits one base away, suggesting this may be a read error. The chain recombines TRBV20-1 with TRBJ2-1; TRBD2 agrees at 14 bases. The DNA end favors TRBJ2-7, so the J call may be wrong. Germline CDR1 is DFQATT and CDR2 is SNEGSKA (reference sequence). The CDR3 contains 18 residues. The chain's CDR3 is CSARWPGLAGDSYNEQYF. CDR3 nucleotides: TGCAGTGCTAGGTGGCCGGGACTAGCGGGGGACTCCTACAATGAGCAGTACTTC.

About this clonotype itself: One junction end disagrees with the germline gene, perhaps due to a read error. This chain uses TRBV12-3 or TRBV12-4 with TRBJ1-2; D call uncertain. The CDR3 spans 13 residues. For the CDR3, the DNA is TGTGCCGGCAGTTTTCGCCGAGACTATGGCTACACCTTC. Translated, it gives CAGSFRRDYGYTF.

This clonotype was picked up many times. The chain uses TRBV4-3 and TRBJ2-5; 7 nucleotides line up with TRBD2. CDR1 and CDR2 from the germline V gene are LGHNA and YSLEER. The CDR3 totals 15 residues. V trimming: 3 bases; J trimming: 4 bases; junction bases outside the gene matches: 8. CDR3 nucleotides: TGCGCCAGCAGCCAGGGGGGGAATCTTGGAGAGACCCAGTACTTC. Protein: CASSQGGNLGETQYF.

The table lists this clonotype with many counts. This chain joins TRBV28 and TRBJ2-5; D may be TRBD1 or TRBD2 (7 bases each). CDR1 and CDR2 from the germline V gene are MDHEN and SYDVKM. The V end was cut by 6 bases, the J end by 4 bases, with 15 bases between. The CDR3 runs 14 residues. CDR3 loop: CASRPRGGRETQYF. The CDR3, as DNA: TGTGCCAGCAGACCCAGGGGGGGGAGAGAGACCCAGTACTTC.

This clonotype has a handful of counts. This chain links TRBV5-6 with TRBJ2-7; D ambiguous. The CDR3 extends over 15 amino acids. The germline V gene encodes CDR1 SGHDT and CDR2 YYEEEE. Deletions cut 4 bases from V and 0 bases from J, with 14 bases between. CDR3 nucleotides: TGTGCCAGCAGCCCCTGGTCAAGCAGCTCCTACGAGCAGTACTTC. Its translation: CASSPWSSSSYEQYF. Full variable domain (missing parts from reference TRBV5-6 and TRBJ2-7): DAGVTQSPTHLIKTRGQQVTLRCSPKSGHDTVSWYQQALGQGPQFIFQYYEEEERQRGNFPDRFSGHQFPNYSSELNVNALLLGDSALYLCASSPWSSSSYEQYFGPGTRLTVT.

This clonotype was found once. CDR3 residues: CSASGQWSPGELFF. The CDR3 region has the DNA TGCAGTGCTAGCGGACAGTGGAGTCCCGGGGAGCTGTTTTTT. The gene calls are TRBV20-1 and TRBJ2-2, with D possibly TRBD1 on 6 matching bases. Germline assignment: CDR1 DFQATT and CDR2 SNEGSKA (reference sequence). This CDR3 has 14 residues. V lost 3 bases to trimming and J lost 6 bases, with 14 bases between them.

This clonotype was detected ten times or more. The chain employs TRBV6-2 or TRBV6-3 and TRBJ2-7; unclear D gene. CDR1 and CDR2 from the germline V gene are MNHEY and SVGEGT. The CDR3 contains 17 residues. The germline V and J ends were trimmed by 6 bases and 4 bases, with 25 bases remaining between them. In DNA form, the CDR3 reads TGTGCCAGCAGCCCAGGACCCAGCGAACAGCCCCCTTACGAGCAGTACTTC. It is translated as CASSPGPSEQPPYEQYF.

This clonotype was detected a few times. The chain employs TRBV3-1 and TRBJ1-2; D may be TRBD1 (5 bases). The CDR3 is 14 residues long. Trimming removed 4 bases from V and 8 bases from J, with 17 bases in between. Germline V gene sequence: CDR1 LGHDT, CDR2 YNNKEL (reference sequence). The chain's CDR3 is CASSPTGGSRGYTF. The CDR3 DNA sequence: TGTGCCAGCAGCCCAACGGGGGGGAGTCGGGGCTACACCTTC.

The sample holds a few counts of this clonotype. The chain is built from TRBV20-1 and TRBJ1-1, with 8 bases fitting TRBD1. V lost 1 base to trimming and J lost 1 base; unmatched junction nucleotides: 2. Germline CDR1 is DFQATT and CDR2 is SNEGSKA (reference sequence). This CDR3 region has 14 residues. CDR3 protein: CSARAGTGNTEAFF. The CDR3 DNA reads as TGCAGTGCTAGAGCAGGGACAGGGAACACTGAAGCTTTCTTT.

The genes are TRBV28 and TRBJ1-5, with D perhaps matching TRBD1 (5 bases). Germline V lookup: CDR1 MDHEN, CDR2 SYDVKM. V dropped 5 bases and J dropped 6 bases, with 14 bases sitting between them. The CDR3 sequence is 14 residues long. The CDR3, as DNA: TGTGCCAGCAGTGTCCCAGGGCCCACTCAGCCCCAGCATTTT. Its protein product is CASSVPGPTQPQHF.

This clonotype was recorded only once. Given a much more abundant clone one base away, this may be a read error. The CDR3 DNA sequence: TGTGCCAGCAGTACGGGCCGGGGTAGGAATCAGCCCCGGCATTTT. This translates into CASSTGRGRNQPRHF. J is TRBJ1-5 and V is TRBV6-5; D gene ambiguous. CDR3 size: 15 residues. The germline V gene has CDR1 MNHEY and CDR2 SVGAGI.

The chain carries TRBV25-1 and TRBJ1-1, with D perhaps TRBD1 (5 bases). CDR3 length: 17 amino acids. V dropped 4 bases and J dropped 0 bases, with 18 bases sitting between them. Germline-derived CDR1 and CDR2 are MGHDK and SYGVNS. The CDR3 region is CASSVRRGGGMNTEAFF. In nucleotides, the CDR3 is TGTGCCAGCAGTGTCCGACGGGGTGGGGGAATGAACACTGAAGCTTTCTTT.

This clonotype appeared once. A much bigger clone sits one base away, suggesting this may be a read error. V usage is TRBV5-1 and J usage is TRBJ2-5; 7 bases align to TRBD1. The length of the CDR3 is 15 residues. Germline V lookup: CDR1 SGHRS, CDR2 YFSETQ. Losses at the gene ends were 3 bases for V and 4 bases for J; bases not matched to a gene: 9. The CDR3 DNA reads TGCGCCAGCAGCTCGAGGGGGACAGCCCGAGAGACCCAGTACTTC. It yields the protein CASSSRGTARETQYF.

This clonotype has at least ten counts. The V call is TRBV12-3 or TRBV12-4, the J call TRBJ1-2, with D maybe TRBD1 (5 bases). The CDR3 sequence is 14 residues long. Trimming removed 3 bases from V and 4 bases from J, with 12 bases in between. CDR3 bases: TGTGCCAGCAGTTTCGACAGACGATCCTATGGCTACACCTTC. Its translation is CASSFDRRSYGYTF.

This clonotype was counted at least ten times. The V gene is TRBV24-1, the J gene TRBJ2-3; D is uncertain. V dropped 2 bases and J dropped 6 bases, with 5 bases sitting between them. CDR3 length: 12 amino acids. Per germline, CDR1 KGHDR and CDR2 SFDVKD. CDR3 coding DNA: TGTGCCACCAGTGATTACAAGGATACGCAGTATTTT. Encoded protein: CATSDYKDTQYF.

About this clonotype itself: A read error is possible here, since a much larger clone lies one base away. J is TRBJ1-4 and V is TRBV7-9, with D unclear. Per germline, CDR1 SEHNR and CDR2 FQNEAQ (reference sequence). This CDR3 region has 15 residues. The DNA of the CDR3 is TGTGCCGGCAGCTTAGGATTTCAGATTAATGAAAAACTGTTTTTT. It encodes CAGSLGFQINEKLFF.

The chain couples TRBV6-1 to TRBJ1-5; D is possibly TRBD1 (6 bases). V shed 6 bases and J shed 0 bases, with 21 bases lying between them. The CDR3 sequence is 18 residues long. Per germline, CDR1 MNHNS and CDR2 SASEGT. Here the CDR3 reads CASSPRGTSNYSNQPQHF. In DNA form, the CDR3 reads TGTGCCAGCAGCCCCCGCGGGACAAGTAACTATAGCAATCAGCCCCAGCATTTT.